These 18 T cell receptor beta chains originate from one sample sequenced in a study of human CD8 memory T cell subsets. UMI-labeled 5' RACE generated the TCR beta libraries. TCRdb reprocessed the 5' RACE reads, with one entry per CDR3 protein and no DNA. This specimen shows 9,900 or so distinct CDR3 sequences; the ten leading clones hold 15%. The sequenced sample consisted of CD8+ stem-like memory T cells (TSCM and TCM) sorted from PBMCs. As to subset: stem-like memory CD8 T cells (TSTEM), CCR7+ PD-1- TIGIT-. The receptors come from a human donor in good health.

The V and J genes are TRBV4-2 and TRBJ2-7; TCRdb selects TRBD2, and the lack of DNA leaves this call unchecked. CDR1 and CDR2 from the germline V gene are LGHNA and YNFKEQ. CDR3 length: 13 residues. The CDR3: CASSPTRGYEQYF.

The chain links TRBV27 to TRBJ2-5; the TCRdb call, TRBD1, lacks DNA for checking. The CDR3 consists of 13 residues. In germline, CDR1 is MNHEY, CDR2 SMNVEV (reference sequence). The chain's CDR3 is CASSWRQGETQYF.

This chain joins TRBV12-3 or TRBV12-4 and TRBJ1-5; lacking DNA, the TRBD1 call made by TCRdb goes unchecked. The CDR3 runs 13 residues. CDR3 in amino acids: CASSFRSGQPQHF.

The V and J genes are TRBV5-5 and TRBJ2-3; TCRdb proposes TRBD2, but this gene call is untestable without DNA. Germline loops: CDR1 SGHKS, CDR2 YYEKEE (reference sequence). CDR3 length: 14 amino acids. CDR3 region: CASSLEAGPDTQYF.

This clonotype is labeled medium-sized based on frequency. The CDR3 region is CASSRDRGHGASGAYEQYF. The rearrangement uses TRBV6-2 or TRBV6-3 and TRBJ2-7; TCRdb's D call of TRBD1 is untestable without DNA. The CDR3 spans 19 residues. Germline V CDR1 and CDR2: MNHEY, SVGEGT.

The V and J genes are TRBV7-8 and TRBJ1-6. Per germline, CDR1 SGHVS and CDR2 FQNEAQ. The CDR3 loop spans 17 amino acids. CDR3 amino acids: CASSLSPTATYNSPLHF.

The chain has TRBV6-5 and TRBJ2-2. The CDR3 extends over 14 amino acids. Germline loops: CDR1 MNHEY, CDR2 SVGAGI. The CDR3: CASSYWANTGELFF.

The genes are TRBV15 and TRBJ2-5; TCRdb designates TRBD2, a call that cannot be tested without DNA. This CDR3 region has 13 residues. Germline CDR1 reads LNHNV; CDR2 reads YYDKDF (reference sequence). This CDR3 is CATGTRIQETQYF. The complete variable domain, with remaining parts taken from reference TRBV15 and TRBJ2-5, reads DAMVIQNPRYQVTQFGKPVTLSCSQTLNHNVMYWYQQKSSQAPKLLFHYYDKDFNNEADTPDNFQSRRPNTSFCFLDIRSPGLGDTAMYLCATGTRIQETQYFGPGTRLLVL.

This sequence joins TRBV7-8 and TRBJ2-4; the D gene TCRdb calls, TRBD2, cannot be checked with no DNA. Germline loops: CDR1 SGHVS, CDR2 FQNEAQ. CDR3 length: 16 amino acids. The CDR3 spells CASSLGASLAKNIQYF.

This sequence joins TRBV6-6 and TRBJ2-7; TCRdb's assignment of TRBD1 cannot be checked, as there is no DNA. This CDR3 has 16 residues. CDR1 MNHNY and CDR2 SVGAGI come from the germline V gene (reference sequence). The CDR3 loop is CASSYSRGHPFYEQYF.

V and J are TRBV5-1 and TRBJ2-7; the TRBD1 assignment by TCRdb is unverifiable without DNA. Looked up from germline, CDR1 is SGHRS and CDR2 is YFSETQ. The CDR3 length is 14 residues. CDR3 region: CASSGGQGYYEQYF.

V usage is TRBV29-1 and J usage is TRBJ1-1; the D call from TCRdb, TRBD1, cannot be confirmed without DNA. Germline V gene lookup returns CDR1 SQVTM and CDR2 ANQGSEA. The CDR3 is made up of 13 amino acids. The CDR3 is CRPSRGRITEAFF.

V gene TRBV7-9 combines with J gene TRBJ2-2. This CDR3 region has 14 residues. Germline V lookup: CDR1 SEHNR, CDR2 FQNEAQ (reference sequence). The CDR3 loop reads CASSLRENTGELFF.

The chain is built from TRBV14 and TRBJ1-3. Germline V CDR1 and CDR2: SGHDN, FVKESK. The CDR3 covers 17 residues. The CDR3 loop is CASSQDLPRVYGNTIYF. The full variable domain, completed using reference TRBV14 and TRBJ1-3, is EAGVTQFPSHSVIEKGQTVTLRCDPISGHDNLYWYRRVMGKEIKFLLHFVKESKQDESGMPNNRFLAERTGGTYSTLKVQPAELEDSGVYFCASSQDLPRVYGNTIYFGEGSWLTVV.

V and J are TRBV28 and TRBJ2-7. The CDR3 contains 12 residues. The germline V gene encodes CDR1 MDHEN and CDR2 SYDVKM. CDR3 loop: CASSDPSYEQYF.

This chain connects TRBV14 to TRBJ2-1. The length of the CDR3 is 11 residues. Germline lookup yields CDR1 SGHDN and CDR2 FVKESK. The CDR3: CASSHYNEQFF. The whole variable domain, filled in from reference TRBV14 and TRBJ2-1, reads EAGVTQFPSHSVIEKGQTVTLRCDPISGHDNLYWYRRVMGKEIKFLLHFVKESKQDESGMPNNRFLAERTGGTYSTLKVQPAELEDSGVYFCASSHYNEQFFGPGTRLTVL.

The chain employs TRBV7-9 and TRBJ2-1. The CDR3 runs 14 residues. Germline V CDR1 and CDR2: SEHNR, FQNEAQ (reference sequence). The CDR3 loop is CASSPHWTYNEQFF.

The V gene is TRBV3-1, the J gene TRBJ1-3. Germline CDR1 LGHDT, CDR2 YNNKEL (reference sequence). This CDR3 contains 12 residues. This CDR3 is CASSPDGNTIYF.